A single sample is the source of the 8 T cell receptor beta chains below, sequenced in a study of shared clonotypes between healthy human individuals. Method: immunoSEQ multiplex PCR; TCRdb's copy keeps in-frame clones and lacks some. The sample shows 2 million to 2.5 million clones, around 93% of them seen only once. The sample was naive CD4+ T cells from PBMCs. Subset indicated: CD45RA+ positively selected. The receptors here all came from a man in his late teens or twenties in good health. Some clones in this sample may be carry-over from other donors' samples.

This clone was recorded only once. V gene TRBV5-4 combines with J gene TRBJ2-7; TRBD1 matches 10 bases. Germline V gene sequence: CDR1 SGHNT, CDR2 YYREEE (reference sequence). The CDR3 has 16 residues. With V trimmed by 3 bases and J by 2 bases, 8 bases remained unmatched. CDR3 sequence reads: CASSSLTGTGAYEQYF. The CDR3 DNA reads TGTGCCAGCAGCTCTTTAACCGGGACAGGGGCCTACGAGCAGTACTTC.

CDR3 residues: CASSPALEYGYTF. Here the CDR3 DNA reads TGTGCCAGTAGTCCCGCGCTGGAGTATGGCTACACCTTC. The rearrangement uses TRBV19 and TRBJ1-2; D is undetermined. The CDR3 totals 13 residues. V was clipped by 5 bases and J by 5 bases, with 12 bases between them. From germline, CDR1 is LNHDA and CDR2 SQIVND (reference sequence).

This clone was counted a few times. CDR3 sequence (DNA): TGTGCCAGCAGGACTACGGGGTTAGCGGGGAACACTGAAGCTTTCTTT. Translated, it gives CASRTTGLAGNTEAFF. V is TRBV4-2 and J is TRBJ1-1; D uncertain. Germline-derived CDR1 and CDR2 are LGHNA and YNFKEQ. V was pared by 6 bases and J by 1 base, with 18 bases between. This CDR3 is built from 16 residues.

V and J are TRBV6-6 and TRBJ2-7; D unclear. With 6 bases removed from V and 0 bases from J, the gap between germline ends came to 9 bases. The CDR3 has 13 residues. Germline loops: CDR1 MNHNY, CDR2 SVGAGI (reference sequence). This CDR3 reads CASSSALSYEQYF. In DNA form, the CDR3 reads TGTGCCAGCAGCTCTGCACTCTCCTACGAGCAGTACTTC.

The genes are TRBV5-1 and TRBJ2-1, with 9 bases that match TRBD2. Germline CDR1 and CDR2: SGHRS and YFSETQ. The ends lost 0 bases at V and 8 bases at J; junction bases unmatched: 6. The CDR3 has 15 amino acids. CDR3 coding DNA: TGCGCCAGCAGCTTGGTTAGCGGGAGAACTTATGAGCAGTTCTTC. Protein sequence: CASSLVSGRTYEQFF.

The rearrangement links TRBV6-5 to TRBJ2-1, with 10 bases matching TRBD1. V lost 6 bases to trimming and J lost 3 bases; unmatched junction nucleotides: 5. In germline, CDR1 is MNHEY, CDR2 SVGAGI. The CDR3 sequence is 15 residues long. The chain's CDR3 is CASSPGTGVYNEQFF. The CDR3 nucleotides read TGTGCCAGCAGCCCCGGGACAGGGGTCTACAATGAGCAGTTCTTC.

The DNA for the CDR3 is TGTGCCAGCAGTTCCCTATCGCAAAACACTGAAGCTTTCTTT. Its translation: CASSSLSQNTEAFF. The rearrangement joins TRBV6-5 to TRBJ1-1; D is unresolved. Germline V gene lookup returns CDR1 MNHEY and CDR2 SVGAGI. This CDR3 contains 14 residues. V was cut by 4 bases and J by 2 bases, with 11 bases left in between.

The J gene is TRBJ2-3, the V gene TRBV9; 8 bases line up with TRBD1. The CDR3 contains 15 residues. Germline values: CDR1 SGDLS, CDR2 YYNGEE. V gave up 3 bases and J gave up 0 bases; unmatched junction bases: 3. The CDR3 bases are TGTGCCAGCAGCGACAGGACAGGGAGCACAGATACGCAGTATTTT. It encodes CASSDRTGSTDTQYF.